These 25 T cell receptor beta chains were all obtained from the same sample, sequenced in a study of Graves' ophthalmopathy and Graves' hyperthyroidism. Amplification from RNA transcripts yielded the TCR beta CDR3 regions. In the first round, RT-PCR was carried out with HTBI primers, and a multiplex PCR formed the second round. TCRdb independently ran MiXCR on the multiplex PCR reads; one entry per CDR3 protein. The table has tens of thousands of distinct CDR3 sequences, approximately 50% seen once. The sample taken for sequencing was peripheral blood. Every receptor here comes from an adult woman with Graves' ophthalmopathy.

This clonotype was counted many times. The V and J genes are TRBV3-1 and TRBJ1-6, with D unclear. Germline V gene sequence: CDR1 LGHDT, CDR2 YNNKEL (reference sequence). V was clipped by 3 bases and J by 10 bases, with 7 bases between them. The length of the CDR3 is 12 residues. The CDR3 here is CASSQQLSPLHF. As DNA, the CDR3 is TGTGCCAGCAGCCAGCAATTATCACCCCTCCACTTT. Supplemented by reference TRBV3-1 and TRBJ1-6, the full variable domain reads DTAVSQTPKYLVTQMGNDKSIKCEQNLGHDTMYWYKQDSKKFLKIMFSYNNKELIINETVPNRFSPKSPDKAHLNLHINSLELGDSAVYFCASSQQLSPLHFGNGTRLTVT.

The table lists this clonotype with many counts. V is TRBV14 and J is TRBJ1-1, with D possibly being TRBD1 (5 bases). V was cut by 0 bases and J by 0 bases, with 8 bases left in between. The CDR3 extends over 15 amino acids. Germline V gene lookup returns CDR1 SGHDN and CDR2 FVKESK. The CDR3 DNA is TGTGCCAGCAGCCAAGATGGGGGGATGAACACTGAAGCTTTCTTT. Its protein is CASSQDGGMNTEAFF.

This sequence joins TRBV5-1 and TRBJ2-1, with D possibly TRBD2 on 5 matching bases. The V end lost 5 bases, the J end lost 9 bases, and 21 bases lay between the germline ends. Germline-derived CDR1 and CDR2 are SGHRS and YFSETQ. The CDR3 covers 15 residues. CDR3 loop: CASRSEEFGVSEQFF. The CDR3 nucleotides read TGCGCCAGCAGGTCGGAGGAATTTGGCGTTAGTGAGCAGTTCTTC.

V and J are TRBV19 and TRBJ1-6; a possible D gene is TRBD1 (6 bases). This CDR3 comprises 13 residues. V was pared by 1 base and J by 8 bases, with 6 bases between. The germline gives CDR1 LNHDA, CDR2 SQIVND (reference sequence). The DNA for the CDR3 is TGTGCCAGTAGTATAGGACAGGATTCACCCCTCCACTTT. This sequence encodes CASSIGQDSPLHF.

This clonotype was recorded at least ten times. The gene calls are TRBV5-4 and TRBJ2-1; 10 bases are shared with TRBD2. V lost 1 base to trimming and J lost 0 bases; unmatched junction nucleotides: 19. Germline CDR1 reads SGHNT; CDR2 reads YYREEE (reference sequence). CDR3 length: 22 residues. The CDR3 DNA follows: TGTGCCAGCAGCTTGCACGGGATTAGCGGGAGGCCTTGGTCGAGCTCCTACAATGAGCAGTTCTTC. This sequence encodes CASSLHGISGRPWSSSYNEQFF.

This clonotype was detected ten times or more. V is TRBV4-1 and J is TRBJ1-1; D remains unclear. The germline V and J ends were trimmed by 8 bases and 2 bases, with 15 bases remaining between them. Germline loops: CDR1 MGHRA, CDR2 YSYEKL. The CDR3 totals 14 residues. The CDR3 DNA reads TGCGCCAGCCCTCCTGTAGACCGAAACACTGAAGCTTTCTTT. Its translation is CASPPVDRNTEAFF.

On this clonotype: Being one base from a much bigger clone, this may be a read error. The conserved phenylalanine or tryptophan is not found at the CDR3 terminus, so this likely reflects a read error. CDR3 amino acids: CASSQTIRDTQYS. In nucleotides, the CDR3 is TGTGCCAGCAGTCAGACAATTAGAGATACGCAGTATTCT. The chain recombines TRBV28 with TRBJ2-3, with D unclear. CDR3 length: 13 residues. With 5 bases removed from V and 5 bases from J, the gap between germline ends came to 11 bases. Germline CDR1 is MDHEN and CDR2 is SYDVKM.

In its sample, this clonotype was seen many times. This chain links TRBV7-9 with TRBJ1-4; TRBD1 agrees at 7 bases. Losses at the gene ends were 6 bases for V and 4 bases for J; bases not matched to a gene: 14. Germline CDR1 SEHNR, CDR2 FQNEAQ (reference sequence). The CDR3 covers 17 residues. CDR3 in amino acids: CASSQGRWDSLNEKLFF. Here the CDR3 DNA reads TGTGCCAGCAGTCAAGGTAGATGGGACAGCCTTAATGAAAAACTGTTTTTT.

This clonotype was seen many times. V usage is TRBV27 and J usage is TRBJ2-7; D gene uncertain. CDR3 length: 11 amino acids. CDR1 is MNHEY and CDR2 is SMNVEV in the germline V gene (reference sequence). The germline V and J ends were trimmed by 5 bases and 3 bases, with 5 bases remaining between them. This chain's CDR3 is CASSQNYEQYF. As DNA, the CDR3 is TGTGCCAGCAGTCAAAACTACGAGCAGTACTTC.

The chain recombines TRBV13 with TRBJ1-4; a possible D gene is TRBD1 (6 bases). The V end was cut by 5 bases, the J end by 11 bases, with 9 bases between. Looked up from germline, CDR1 is PRHDT and CDR2 is FYEKMQ (reference sequence). The CDR3 is 11 amino acids. CDR3 loop: CASSTRGKLFF. CDR3 nucleotides: TGTGCCAGCAGCACGAGGGGGAAACTGTTTTTT.

V usage is TRBV19 and J usage is TRBJ1-5; 8 bases match TRBD1. The CDR3 covers 13 residues. Losses at the gene ends were 3 bases for V and 14 bases for J; bases not matched to a gene: 9. Germline loops: CDR1 LNHDA, CDR2 SQIVND (reference sequence). The CDR3 DNA sequence: TGTGCCAGTAGTATGGGACAGGTGAACTACGAGCATTTT. Residues: CASSMGQVNYEHF.

Comment on this clonotype: The CDR3 does not close with the conserved phenylalanine or tryptophan, likely indicating a read error. No DNA is shown, since the ends of the CDR3 on it are uncertain; the CDR3 is the one TCRdb lists. The chain couples TRBV5-6 to TRBJ2-2; TRBD1 is the table's D call and was not checked against the DNA. Including both end residues, the CDR3 is 10 amino acids long. The germline V gene encodes CDR1 SGHDT and CDR2 YYEEEE. CDR3: CASSFRLGPL.

About this clonotype itself: The CDR3 carries no conserved terminal phenylalanine or tryptophan, so it likely arises from a read error. The V call is TRBV6-2 or TRBV6-3, the J call TRBJ2-7, with TRBD1 matching 10 bases. Germline assignment: CDR1 MNHEY and CDR2 SVGEGT. The CDR3 covers 19 residues. V shed 2 bases, J shed 4 bases, and the junction held 17 bases outside the gene matches. This chain's CDR3 is CASSYGIRDRGPDRYEQYC. CDR3 DNA sequence: TGTGCCAGCAGTTACGGTATTCGGGACAGGGGACCCGACCGGTACGAGCAGTACTGC.

This clonotype has a count of ten or more. V usage is TRBV19 and J usage is TRBJ1-2, with a weak D call TRBD1 (6 bases). Trimming left V 6 bases short and J 5 bases short, with 19 bases between. CDR3 length: 15 residues. Per germline, CDR1 LNHDA and CDR2 SQIVND (reference sequence). CDR3 coding DNA: TGTGCCAGTAGACGGCCGGAGGAGGGGGTGTATGGCTACACCTTC. It is translated as CASRRPEEGVYGYTF.

Worth noting for this clonotype: The junction shows a germline mismatch at one end, possibly a read error. The chain has TRBV14 and TRBJ2-1, with TRBD2 matching over 14 bases. The CDR3 is 18 amino acids. The germline V gene has CDR1 SGHDN and CDR2 FVKESK. CDR3 coding DNA: TGTGCCAGCAGCCAAGACGGGGGGACTAGCGGGGGATACAATGATCAGTTCTTC. Translation: CASSQDGGTSGGYNDQFF.

The chain carries TRBV15 and TRBJ2-7; D is unresolved. The V gene's germline CDR1 is LNHNV and CDR2 YYDKDF (reference sequence). There are 13 residues in the CDR3. Trimming shortened V by 5 bases and J by 0 bases, and 8 bases separated the two germline ends. The CDR3 bases are TGTGCCACCAGCGGGCAGGCCTCCTACGAGCAGTACTTC. Amino acids: CATSGQASYEQYF.

V usage is TRBV9 and J usage is TRBJ2-3; D gene uncertain. The germline V gene has CDR1 SGDLS and CDR2 YYNGEE. V lost 2 bases to trimming and J lost 9 bases, with 16 bases between them. The CDR3 length is 14 residues. The CDR3 bases are TGTGCCAGCAGCGTCGCTCCGACCTCAGGCACGCAGTATTTT. It encodes CASSVAPTSGTQYF. Full variable domain (rest looked up from reference TRBV9 and TRBJ2-3): DSGVTQTPKHLITATGQRVTLRCSPRSGDLSVYWYQQSLDQGLQFLIQYYNGEERAKGNILERFSAQQFPDLHSELNLSSLELGDSALYFCASSVAPTSGTQYFGPGTRLTVL.

This chain connects TRBV5-4 to TRBJ2-1; perhaps D is TRBD1 or TRBD2 (5 bases each). CDR1 SGHNT and CDR2 YYREEE come from the germline V gene (reference sequence). The germline V and J ends were trimmed by 6 bases and 7 bases, with 17 bases remaining between them. CDR3 length equals 14 residues. CDR3 DNA: TGTGCCAGCAAAAGAGGGGCGGCAACTAATGAGCAGTTCTTC. Translating it yields CASKRGAATNEQFF. Full variable domain (outside the CDR3, taken from reference TRBV5-4 and TRBJ2-1): ETGVTQSPTHLIKTRGQQVTLRCSSQSGHNTVSWYQQALGQGPQFIFQYYREEENGRGNFPPRFSGLQFPNYSSELNVNALELDDSALYLCASKRGAATNEQFFGPGTRLTVL.

This clonotype was recorded at least ten times. CDR3 DNA sequence: TGTGCCAGCCTACTAGGACAGAAGAACACTGAAGCTTTCTTT. This encodes CASLLGQKNTEAFF. V and J are TRBV6-1 and TRBJ1-1; tentatively, D is TRBD1 (6 bases). CDR3 size: 14 residues. The V gene lost 8 bases and the J gene lost 1 base, with 14 bases spanning the gap. CDR1 is MNHNS and CDR2 is SASEGT in the germline V gene.

The V and J genes are TRBV4-3 and TRBJ1-1; 7 bases map to TRBD1. The junction had 6 bases not matched to a gene; V was cut back by 4 bases and J by 4 bases. Germline V gene sequence: CDR1 LGHNA, CDR2 YSLEER. This CDR3 region has 14 residues. CDR3 nucleotide sequence: TGCGCCAGCAGCCGAGGACAGGCGAGCACTGAAGCTTTCTTT. The encoded protein is CASSRGQASTEAFF.

This clonotype was counted between two and nine times. The CDR3 here is CASSLRQDNTEAFF. CDR3 bases: TGTGCCAGCTCACTAAGACAGGACAACACTGAAGCTTTCTTT. This sequence joins TRBV18 and TRBJ1-1; a weak D match, TRBD1 (6 bases). Trimming pared 4 bases from V and 2 bases from J, leaving 11 bases between. Germline CDR1 and CDR2: KGHSH and LQKENI. The CDR3 is 14 residues long. Together with reference TRBV18 and TRBJ1-1, the CDR3 gives the full variable domain: NAGVMQNPRHLVRRRGQEARLRCSPMKGHSHVYWYRQLPEEGLKFMVYLQKENIIDESGMPKERFSAEFPKEGPSILRIQQVVRGDSAAYFCASSLRQDNTEAFFGQGTRLTVV.

This clonotype was found many times. CDR3 loop: CASSIQAANYGYTF. Written as DNA, the CDR3 is TGTGCCAGCAGCATCCAGGCAGCTAACTATGGCTACACCTTC. The chain is built from TRBV11-2 and TRBJ1-2, with unresolved D. V was cut by 5 bases and J by 0 bases, with 10 bases left in between. The CDR3 totals 14 residues. CDR1 and CDR2 from the germline V gene are SGHAT and FQNNGV.

V usage is TRBV20-1 and J usage is TRBJ2-1; 16 nucleotides agree with TRBD2. The CDR3 runs 16 residues. V gave up 3 bases and J gave up 2 bases; unmatched junction bases: 1. CDR1 DFQATT and CDR2 SNEGSKA come from the germline V gene (reference sequence). The CDR3 sequence: CSARGLAGGPYNEQFF. The CDR3 coding sequence is TGCAGTGCTAGGGGACTAGCGGGAGGGCCCTACAATGAGCAGTTCTTC.

By frequency in the sample, this clonotype is medium-sized. This chain uses TRBV7-2 with TRBJ2-1; D unresolved. The germline V gene has CDR1 SGHTA and CDR2 FQGNSA. The V end lost 5 bases, the J end lost 6 bases, and 8 bases lay between the germline ends. The CDR3 contains 12 residues. The CDR3 reads CASSLRGNEQFF. The CDR3 region has the DNA TGTGCCAGCAGCCTGAGAGGCAATGAGCAGTTCTTC.

This clonotype was observed many times. The gene calls are TRBV30 and TRBJ1-1; TRBD1 might be the D (6 bases). V was shortened by 8 bases and J by 0 bases, with 13 bases between the two germline ends. Germline CDR1 GTSNPN, CDR2 SVGIG (reference sequence). The CDR3 runs to 13 residues. In DNA form, the CDR3 reads TGTGCCAGTGGGGGACAACTGAACACTGAAGCTTTCTTT. Translation: CASGGQLNTEAFF.